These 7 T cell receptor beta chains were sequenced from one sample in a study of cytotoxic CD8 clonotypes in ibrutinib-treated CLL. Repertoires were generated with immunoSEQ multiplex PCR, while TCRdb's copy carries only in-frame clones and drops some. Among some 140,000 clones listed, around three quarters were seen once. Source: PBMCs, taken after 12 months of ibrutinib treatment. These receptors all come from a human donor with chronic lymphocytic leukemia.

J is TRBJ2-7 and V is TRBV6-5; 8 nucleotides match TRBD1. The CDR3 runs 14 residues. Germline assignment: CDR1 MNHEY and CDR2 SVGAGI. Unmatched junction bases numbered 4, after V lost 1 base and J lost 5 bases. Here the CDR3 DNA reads TGTGCCAGCAGTTACTGGCAGGGGGCACACGAGCAGTACTTC. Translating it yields CASSYWQGAHEQYF.

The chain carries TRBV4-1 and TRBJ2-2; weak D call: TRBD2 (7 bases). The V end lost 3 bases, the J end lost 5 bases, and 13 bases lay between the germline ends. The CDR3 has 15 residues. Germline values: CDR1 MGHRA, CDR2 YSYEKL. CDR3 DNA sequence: TGCGCCAGCAGCCAGGAGGGAGGGGGGACCGGGGAGCTGTTTTTT. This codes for CASSQEGGGTGELFF.

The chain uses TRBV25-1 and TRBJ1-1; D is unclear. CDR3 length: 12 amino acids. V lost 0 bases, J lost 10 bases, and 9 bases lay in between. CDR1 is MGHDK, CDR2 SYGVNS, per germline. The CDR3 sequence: CASSEYGSRAFF. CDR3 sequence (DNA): TGTGCCAGCAGTGAATATGGTTCGCGAGCTTTCTTT.

The CDR3 protein is CASGLAAWGYGYTF. In DNA, the CDR3 is TGTGCCAGCGGGTTGGCAGCCTGGGGCTATGGCTACACCTTC. The chain links TRBV27 to TRBJ1-2; unclear D gene. The ends were cut back, 8 bases at V and 4 bases at J, with 17 bases in the middle. Per germline, CDR1 MNHEY and CDR2 SMNVEV (reference sequence). The CDR3 length is 14 residues.

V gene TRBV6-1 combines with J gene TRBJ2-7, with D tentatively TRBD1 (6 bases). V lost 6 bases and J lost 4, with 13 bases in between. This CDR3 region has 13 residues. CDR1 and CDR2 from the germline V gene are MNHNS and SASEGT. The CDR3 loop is CASSPRTEYEQYF. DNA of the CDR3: TGTGCCAGCAGCCCGCGGACAGAGTACGAGCAGTACTTC.

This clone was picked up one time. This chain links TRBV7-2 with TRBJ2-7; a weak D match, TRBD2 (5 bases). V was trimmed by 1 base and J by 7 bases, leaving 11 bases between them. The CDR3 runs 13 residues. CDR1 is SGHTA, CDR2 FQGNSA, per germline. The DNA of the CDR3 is TGTGCCAGCAGCTTAGTCGGGAATTATGAGCAGTACTTC. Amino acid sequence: CASSLVGNYEQYF.

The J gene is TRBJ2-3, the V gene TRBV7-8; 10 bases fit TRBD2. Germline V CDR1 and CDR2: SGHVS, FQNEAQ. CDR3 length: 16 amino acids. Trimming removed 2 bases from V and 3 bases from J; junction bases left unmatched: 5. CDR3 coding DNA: TGTGCCAGCAGCTTAAGCGGGGGGGACACGACAGATACGCAGTATTTT. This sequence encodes CASSLSGGDTTDTQYF.